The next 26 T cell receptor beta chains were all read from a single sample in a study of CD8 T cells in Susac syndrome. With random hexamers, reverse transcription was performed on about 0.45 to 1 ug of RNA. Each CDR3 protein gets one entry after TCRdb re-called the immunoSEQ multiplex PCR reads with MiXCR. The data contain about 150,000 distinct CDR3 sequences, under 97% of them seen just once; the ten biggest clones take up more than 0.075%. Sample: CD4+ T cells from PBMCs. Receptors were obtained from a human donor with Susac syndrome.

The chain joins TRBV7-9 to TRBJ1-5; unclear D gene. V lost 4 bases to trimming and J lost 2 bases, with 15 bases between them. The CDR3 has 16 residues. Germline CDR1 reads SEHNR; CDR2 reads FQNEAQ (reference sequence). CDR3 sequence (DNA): TGTGCCAGCAGCTCCGGACGGGGTCTGGGCAATCAGCCCCAGCATTTT. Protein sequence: CASSSGRGLGNQPQHF.

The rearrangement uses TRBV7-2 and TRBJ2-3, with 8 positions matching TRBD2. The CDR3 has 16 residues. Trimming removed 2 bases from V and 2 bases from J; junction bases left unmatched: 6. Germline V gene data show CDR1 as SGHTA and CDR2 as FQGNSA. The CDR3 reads CASSLIPGGTTDTQYF. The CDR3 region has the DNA TGTGCCAGCAGCTTAATCCCGGGGGGGACCACAGATACGCAGTATTTT. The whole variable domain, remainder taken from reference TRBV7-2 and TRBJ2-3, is GAGVSQSPSNKVTEKGKDVELRCDPISGHTALYWYRQSLGQGLEFLIYFQGNSAPDKSGLPSDRFSAERTGGSVSTLTIQRTQQEDSAVYLCASSLIPGGTTDTQYFGPGTRLTVL.

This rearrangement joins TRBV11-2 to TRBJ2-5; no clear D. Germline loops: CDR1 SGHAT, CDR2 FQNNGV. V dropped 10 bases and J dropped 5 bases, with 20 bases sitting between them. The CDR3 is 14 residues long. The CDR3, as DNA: TGTGCCAACAACCCCCTTTTAGTCGTGGAGACCCAGTACTTC. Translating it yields CANNPLLVVETQYF.

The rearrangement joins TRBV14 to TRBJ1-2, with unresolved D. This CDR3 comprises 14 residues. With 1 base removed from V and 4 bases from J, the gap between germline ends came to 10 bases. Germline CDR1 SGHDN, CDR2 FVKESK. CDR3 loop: CASSQASYSYGYTF. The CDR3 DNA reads TGTGCCAGCAGCCAAGCTTCCTACTCCTATGGCTACACCTTC.

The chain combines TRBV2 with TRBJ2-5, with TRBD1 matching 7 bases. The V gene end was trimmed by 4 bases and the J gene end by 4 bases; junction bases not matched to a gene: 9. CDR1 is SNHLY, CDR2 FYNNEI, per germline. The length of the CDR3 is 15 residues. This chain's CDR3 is CASSGQGVTGETQYF. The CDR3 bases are TGTGCCAGCAGTGGTCAGGGGGTAACTGGAGAGACCCAGTACTTC.

This CDR3 reads CASSWGQGGGEQFF. The CDR3 DNA is TGTGCCAGCAGCTGGGGACAGGGAGGAGGGGAGCAGTTCTTC. The genes are TRBV7-9 and TRBJ2-1, with 9 bases identical to TRBD1. V shed 4 bases and J 10 bases; nucleotides not matched to a gene: 8. The length of the CDR3 is 14 residues. The germline V gene has CDR1 SEHNR and CDR2 FQNEAQ (reference sequence).

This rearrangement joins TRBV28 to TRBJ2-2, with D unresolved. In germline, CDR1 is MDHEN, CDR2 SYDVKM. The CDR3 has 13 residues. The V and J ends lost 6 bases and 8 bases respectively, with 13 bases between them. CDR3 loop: CASSLELGGELFF. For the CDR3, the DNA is TGTGCCAGCAGCCTTGAGCTCGGGGGGGAGCTGTTTTTT.

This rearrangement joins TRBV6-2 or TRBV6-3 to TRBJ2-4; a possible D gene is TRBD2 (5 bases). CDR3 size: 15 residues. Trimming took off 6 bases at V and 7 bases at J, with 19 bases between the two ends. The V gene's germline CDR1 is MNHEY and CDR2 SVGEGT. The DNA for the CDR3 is TGTGCCAGCAGCCCCCTGAGAGGGCCGGAGAACATTCAGTACTTC. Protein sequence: CASSPLRGPENIQYF.

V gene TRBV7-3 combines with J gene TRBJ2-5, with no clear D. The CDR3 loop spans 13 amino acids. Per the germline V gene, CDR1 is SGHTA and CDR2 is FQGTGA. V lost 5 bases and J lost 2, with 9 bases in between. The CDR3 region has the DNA TGTGCCAGCAGCGCAGGTCGGCAAGAGACCCAGTACTTC. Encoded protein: CASSAGRQETQYF.

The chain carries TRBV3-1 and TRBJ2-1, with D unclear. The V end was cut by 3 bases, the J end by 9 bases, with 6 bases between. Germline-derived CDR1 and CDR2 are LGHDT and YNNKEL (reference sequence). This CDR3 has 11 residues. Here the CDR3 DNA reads TGTGCCAGCAGCCACAGTAGTGAGCAGTTCTTC. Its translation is CASSHSSEQFF.

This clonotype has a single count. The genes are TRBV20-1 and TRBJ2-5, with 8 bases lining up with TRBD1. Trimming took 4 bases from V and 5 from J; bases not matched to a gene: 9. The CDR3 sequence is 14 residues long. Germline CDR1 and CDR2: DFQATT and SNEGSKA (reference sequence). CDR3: CSANSQGDGETQYF. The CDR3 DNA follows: TGCAGTGCTAACTCACAGGGGGATGGGGAGACCCAGTACTTC.

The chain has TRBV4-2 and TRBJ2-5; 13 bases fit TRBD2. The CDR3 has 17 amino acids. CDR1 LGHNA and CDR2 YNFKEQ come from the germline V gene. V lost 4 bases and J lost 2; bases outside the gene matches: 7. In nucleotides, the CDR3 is TGTGCCAGCAGCCGGACTAGCGGGAGTAATGAGCAAGAGACCCAGTACTTC. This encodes CASSRTSGSNEQETQYF.

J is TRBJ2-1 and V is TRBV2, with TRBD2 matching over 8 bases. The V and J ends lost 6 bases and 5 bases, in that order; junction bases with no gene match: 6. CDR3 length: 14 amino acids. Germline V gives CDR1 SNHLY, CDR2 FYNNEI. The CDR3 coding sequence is TGTGCCAGCAGGGGGACTAGGTGGAACAATGAGCAGTTCTTC. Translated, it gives CASRGTRWNNEQFF.

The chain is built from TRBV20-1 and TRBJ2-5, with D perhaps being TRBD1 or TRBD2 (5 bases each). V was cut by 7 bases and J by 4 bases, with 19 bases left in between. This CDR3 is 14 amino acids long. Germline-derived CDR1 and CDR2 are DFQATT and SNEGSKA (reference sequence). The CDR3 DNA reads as TGCAGTGTTGGGCCCGGGGCTAGGGGAGAGACCCAGTACTTC. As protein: CSVGPGARGETQYF.

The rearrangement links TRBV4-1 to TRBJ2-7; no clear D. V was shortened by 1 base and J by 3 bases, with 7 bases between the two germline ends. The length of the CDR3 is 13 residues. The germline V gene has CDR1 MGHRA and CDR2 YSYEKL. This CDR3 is CASSQGKGYEQYF. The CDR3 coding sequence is TGCGCCAGCAGCCAAGGGAAGGGCTACGAGCAGTACTTC.

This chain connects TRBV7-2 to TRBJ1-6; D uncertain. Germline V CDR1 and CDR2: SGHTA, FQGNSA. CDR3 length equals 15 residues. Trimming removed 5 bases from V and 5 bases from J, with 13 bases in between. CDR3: CASSPARLNNSPLHF. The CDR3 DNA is TGTGCCAGCAGCCCCGCGAGGCTTAATAATTCACCCCTCCACTTT.

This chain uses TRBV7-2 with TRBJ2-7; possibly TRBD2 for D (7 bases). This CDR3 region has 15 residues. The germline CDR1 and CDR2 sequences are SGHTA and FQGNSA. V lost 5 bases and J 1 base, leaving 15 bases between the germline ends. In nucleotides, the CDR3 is TGTGCCAGCAGCGCCCCGAGGGGGGGTTCCTACGAGCAGTACTTC. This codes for CASSAPRGGSYEQYF. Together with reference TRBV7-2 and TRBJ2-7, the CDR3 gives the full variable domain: GAGVSQSPSNKVTEKGKDVELRCDPISGHTALYWYRQSLGQGLEFLIYFQGNSAPDKSGLPSDRFSAERTGGSVSTLTIQRTQQEDSAVYLCASSAPRGGSYEQYFGPGTRLTVT.

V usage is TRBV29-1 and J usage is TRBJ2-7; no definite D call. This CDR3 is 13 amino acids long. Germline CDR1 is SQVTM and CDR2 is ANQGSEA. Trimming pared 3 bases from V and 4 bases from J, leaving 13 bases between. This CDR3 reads CSVDKGGLYEQYF. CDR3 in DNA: TGCAGCGTTGACAAAGGCGGATTATACGAGCAGTACTTC.

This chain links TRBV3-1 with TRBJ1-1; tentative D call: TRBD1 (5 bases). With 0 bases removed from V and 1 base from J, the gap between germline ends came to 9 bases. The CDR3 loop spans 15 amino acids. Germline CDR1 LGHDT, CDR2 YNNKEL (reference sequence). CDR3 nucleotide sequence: TGTGCCAGCAGCCAAGATAACAGGCAGAACACTGAAGCTTTCTTT. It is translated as CASSQDNRQNTEAFF.

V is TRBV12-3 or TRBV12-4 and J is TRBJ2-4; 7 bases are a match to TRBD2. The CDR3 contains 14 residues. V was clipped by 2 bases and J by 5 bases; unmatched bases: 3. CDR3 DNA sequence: TGTGCCAGCAGTTTATGGGAGGGAGAAAACATTCAGTACTTC. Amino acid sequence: CASSLWEGENIQYF.

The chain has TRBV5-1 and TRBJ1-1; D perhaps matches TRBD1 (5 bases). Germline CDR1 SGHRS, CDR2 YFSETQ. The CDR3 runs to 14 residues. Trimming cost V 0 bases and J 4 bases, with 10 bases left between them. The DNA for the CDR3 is TGCGCCAGCAGCTTGGGGGACCGGAGCACTGAAGCTTTCTTT. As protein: CASSLGDRSTEAFF.

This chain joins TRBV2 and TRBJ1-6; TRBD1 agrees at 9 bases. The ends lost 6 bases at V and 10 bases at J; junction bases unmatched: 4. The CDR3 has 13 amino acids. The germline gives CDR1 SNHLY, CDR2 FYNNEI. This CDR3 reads CASRRDRESPLHF. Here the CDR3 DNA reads TGTGCCAGCAGGAGGGACAGGGAATCACCCCTCCACTTT.

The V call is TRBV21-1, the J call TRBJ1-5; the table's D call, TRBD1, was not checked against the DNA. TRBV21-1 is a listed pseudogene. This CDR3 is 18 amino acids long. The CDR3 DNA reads TGTGCCAGCAGCAAAGAGGGAGGACTAGGGACAGGGAATCAGCCCCAGCATTTT. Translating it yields CASSKEGGLGTGNQPQHF.

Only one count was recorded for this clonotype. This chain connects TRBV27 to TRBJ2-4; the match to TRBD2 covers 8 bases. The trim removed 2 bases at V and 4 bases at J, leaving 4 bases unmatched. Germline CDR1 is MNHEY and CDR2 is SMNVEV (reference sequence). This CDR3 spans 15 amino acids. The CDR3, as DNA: TGTGCCAGCAGTTTACTTGGCGGGAGGAAAAACATTCAGTACTTC. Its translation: CASSLLGGRKNIQYF.

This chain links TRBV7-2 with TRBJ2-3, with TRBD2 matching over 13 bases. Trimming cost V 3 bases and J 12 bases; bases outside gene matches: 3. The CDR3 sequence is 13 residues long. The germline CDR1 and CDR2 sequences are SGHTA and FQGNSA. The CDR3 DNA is TGTGCCAGCAGCTTCGGACTAGCGGGGGACCAGTATTTT. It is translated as CASSFGLAGDQYF.

CDR3 in amino acids: CSVGTKRGVSGEQYF. The CDR3, as DNA: TGCAGCGTGGGGACTAAGCGAGGGGTTTCTGGAGAGCAGTACTTC. The chain has TRBV29-1 and TRBJ2-7, with 7 bases aligning to TRBD2. Germline CDR1 is SQVTM and CDR2 is ANQGSEA. The V segment lost 6 bases and the J segment 7 bases; nucleotides outside the gene matches: 18. The CDR3 loop spans 15 amino acids.